The following is a T cell receptor (beta chain) sequence with its context. Its antigen remains unidentified. The entry originates in a study of cytomegalovirus exposure and HLA in healthy donors. Findings and caveats of the study: Specific recognition of CMV antigens was confirmed in vitro for a few chains (all CMV-associated). Among TCR beta chains, those listed as cytomegalovirus-associated numbered some 160. Cytomegalovirus status, reportedly, was diagnosed with high specificity and sensitivity by the classifier.

Clones were read by immunoSEQ multiplex PCR, and TCRdb kept only the in-frame ones, dropping some. The repertoire holds approximately 65,000 clones, around 90% seen once, with about 3% in the top ten. The CDR3 length is 12 residues. Germline CDR1 is GTSNPN and CDR2 is SVGIG (reference sequence). V lost 0 bases and J lost 7, with 7 bases in between. An approximately 130-subject validation cohort, separate from the roughly 670-subject first cohort, supplied the donors. This sequence was found in a man between 18 and 35 years old in good health and CMV-seronegative. V gene TRBV30 combines with J gene TRBJ1-5; no firm D call. Sequenced sample: PBMCs. The chain's CDR3 is CAWSVRRQPQHF. DNA for the CDR3: TGTGCCTGGAGTGTACGGAGGCAGCCCCAGCATTTT.